The 14 T cell receptor beta chains listed next were all sequenced from one sample in a study of CD8 T cells in ankylosing spondylitis. TCRdb fed the 5' RACE reads into MiXCR, producing one record per CDR3 protein. The table lists around 440,000 distinct CDR3 sequences, 17% of them singletons. Study-wide findings and caveats: Ankylosing spondylitis blood seemed to carry a telltale TCR beta motif made of about 8 highly homologous variants.

Their antigen targets remain unknown. The material sequenced was blood, either unsorted or a sorted T cell fraction (not recorded which). All receptors derive from a male donor with ankylosing spondylitis.

The CDR3 DNA reads TGTGCCACCACGCCCCCAGGATGGACAGATACGCAGTATTTT. It is translated as CATTPPGWTDTQYF. The chain joins TRBV6-1 to TRBJ2-3; D gene uncertain. In germline, CDR1 is MNHNS, CDR2 SASEGT. The CDR3 runs to 14 residues. Between the trimmed V and J ends, which lost 10 bases and 3 bases, there was a span of 17 bases.

The CDR3 sequence is CASSYSFQGEGYTF. The CDR3 DNA sequence: TGTGCCAGCAGTTACTCGTTTCAGGGTGAAGGCTACACCTTC. The V and J genes are TRBV6-5 and TRBJ1-2; D might be TRBD1 (5 bases). The V end lost 0 bases, the J end lost 8 bases, and 13 bases lay between the germline ends. The germline CDR1 and CDR2 sequences are MNHEY and SVGAGI. The CDR3 has 14 residues.

This clonotype was observed a handful of times. The rearrangement uses TRBV6-1 and TRBJ1-6, with a possible D match to TRBD1 (6 bases). The germline CDR1 and CDR2 sequences are MNHNS and SASEGT. V was trimmed by 5 bases and J by 9 bases, leaving 20 bases between them. The CDR3 loop spans 16 amino acids. Written as DNA, the CDR3 is TGTGCCAGCAGTCCTGACAGGTCCCGGGGGGGTTCACCCCTCCACTTT. As protein: CASSPDRSRGGSPLHF.

This clonotype was observed a handful of times. The chain is built from TRBV20-1 and TRBJ2-4; D not certain. The CDR3 is 13 residues long. Trimming pared 3 bases from V and 0 bases from J, leaving 6 bases between. Germline V gene lookup returns CDR1 DFQATT and CDR2 SNEGSKA (reference sequence). The CDR3 DNA is TGCAGTGCTAGGGAAAAAGCCAAAAACATTCAGTACTTC. It codes for CSAREKAKNIQYF.

This clonotype has a count of ten or more. The rearrangement joins TRBV12-3 or TRBV12-4 to TRBJ2-1; 9 nucleotides align to TRBD1. The CDR3 length is 13 residues. Trimming cost V 8 bases and J 4 bases; bases outside gene matches: 3. The CDR3 coding sequence is TGTGCCAGCCGGGGGACAGGGTACAATGAGCAGTTCTTC. This codes for CASRGTGYNEQFF.

This clonotype has a count of ten or more. This chain links TRBV12-3 or TRBV12-4 with TRBJ2-5; the D gene is possibly TRBD1 (5 bases). The CDR3 runs to 14 residues. Trimming cost V 5 bases and J 5 bases, with 15 bases left between them. The CDR3 sequence is CASSPLGLGETQYF. The CDR3 region has the DNA TGTGCCAGCAGTCCACTGGGGCTCGGGGAGACCCAGTACTTC.

The chain employs TRBV29-1 and TRBJ2-5; perhaps D is TRBD1 or TRBD2 (5 bases each). Per the germline V gene, CDR1 is SQVTM and CDR2 is ANQGSEA. Between the trimmed V and J ends, which lost 7 bases and 1 base, there was a span of 16 bases. The CDR3 loop spans 14 amino acids. The chain's CDR3 is CSARRGGGQETQYF. CDR3 nucleotide sequence: TGCAGCGCCCGAAGAGGTGGGGGCCAAGAGACCCAGTACTTC. The full variable domain, with the rest looked up from reference TRBV29-1 and TRBJ2-5, is SAVISQKPSRDICQRGTSLTIQCQVDSQVTMMFWYRQQPGQSLTLIATANQGSEATYESGFVIDKFPISRPNLTFSTLTVSNMSPEDSSIYLCSARRGGGQETQYFGPGTRLLVL.

This clonotype was observed a handful of times. This chain links TRBV24-1 with TRBJ2-1; 7 nucleotides agree with TRBD1. Trimming took 5 bases from V and 12 from J; bases not matched to a gene: 12. The CDR3 is 14 residues long. Germline values: CDR1 KGHDR, CDR2 SFDVKD. The CDR3 DNA follows: TGTGCCACCAGTGGCCGCGCAAGAGGGGGCCCGCAGTTCTTC. It codes for CATSGRARGGPQFF.

This clonotype has more than one count but fewer than ten. The rearrangement joins TRBV6-1 to TRBJ1-5, with TRBD1 as a possible D gene (6 bases). Germline values: CDR1 MNHNS, CDR2 SASEGT. The CDR3 contains 15 residues. Trimming took 5 bases from V and 4 from J, leaving 15 bases between them. This CDR3 reads CASSPQGQGNQPQHF. CDR3 bases: TGTGCCAGCAGTCCCCAGGGTCAGGGGAATCAGCCCCAGCATTTT.

The V and J genes are TRBV28 and TRBJ2-7; 8 bases fit TRBD2. The V gene's germline CDR1 is MDHEN and CDR2 SYDVKM. V lost 6 bases, J lost 3 bases, and 4 bases stayed unmatched. CDR3 length equals 13 residues. CDR3 residues: CASRTGLGYEQYF. For the CDR3, the DNA is TGTGCCAGCAGGACGGGACTAGGCTACGAGCAGTACTTC.

The chain has TRBV24-1 and TRBJ2-2; TRBD2 agrees at 9 bases. The V segment lost 7 bases and the J segment 7 bases; nucleotides outside the gene matches: 9. In germline, CDR1 is KGHDR, CDR2 SFDVKD. The CDR3 spans 15 residues. The DNA for the CDR3 is TGTGCCACCAGATCGACTAGCGGTCGACTCGGGGAGCTGTTTTTT. Translation: CATRSTSGRLGELFF.

This clonotype came up a few times. The gene calls are TRBV20-1 and TRBJ1-4, with TRBD1 matching over 7 bases. Germline values: CDR1 DFQATT, CDR2 SNEGSKA (reference sequence). The CDR3 consists of 12 residues. V lost 6 bases and J lost 6; bases outside the gene matches: 4. CDR3 loop: CSALGTDEKLFF. CDR3 DNA sequence: TGCAGTGCCCTGGGGACAGATGAAAAACTGTTTTTT.

The chain carries TRBV9 and TRBJ2-3, with TRBD1 matching over 9 bases. Trimming removed 0 bases from V and 3 bases from J; junction bases left unmatched: 8. Germline loops: CDR1 SGDLS, CDR2 YYNGEE. The CDR3 extends over 17 amino acids. The CDR3, as DNA: TGTGCCAGCAGCGTAGATTCGCCCGGACAGGGGACAGATACGCAGTATTTT. Protein product: CASSVDSPGQGTDTQYF.

This clonotype was observed at least ten times. This chain links TRBV2 with TRBJ2-3, with 9 bases lining up with TRBD2. Germline V gives CDR1 SNHLY, CDR2 FYNNEI. Unmatched junction bases numbered 2, after V lost 4 bases and J lost 3 bases. The CDR3 length is 14 residues. CDR3 DNA: TGTGCCAGCAGTGGACTAGCGGCGACAGATACGCAGTATTTT. It translates to CASSGLAATDTQYF.